One and the same sample provided the 28 T cell receptor beta chains below, sequenced in a study of vaccination and CD4 T cells after COVID-19. These receptors have no known antigen. An Oncomine TCR Beta short-read assay was used to sequence the DNA from cultured CD4+ T cells. TCRdb itself ran the PCR reads through MiXCR, one entry per CDR3 protein. The top ten hold around 16% of the sample, which has under 9,000 distinct CDR3 sequences, around 60% seen once. Documented treatment: roughly ten-day PBMC culture with coronavirus spike peptide pools or control peptides (ViraFEST assay). Sequenced here: cultured CD4+ T cells from blood, sampled after SARS-CoV-2 vaccination. The receptors derive from a human donor with COVID-19.

This rearrangement joins TRBV28 to TRBJ1-1; no clear D gene. The CDR3 sequence is 13 residues long. Germline V CDR1 and CDR2: MDHEN, SYDVKM. Trimming pared 6 bases from V and 3 bases from J, leaving 11 bases between. The DNA of the CDR3 is TGTGCCAGCAGAATCCTCCTGGACACTGAAGCTTTCTTT. Translating gives CASRILLDTEAFF.

The chain employs TRBV24-1 and TRBJ2-7; D is ambiguous. This CDR3 has 12 residues. V was trimmed by 4 bases and J by 7 bases, leaving 10 bases between them. CDR1 is KGHDR, CDR2 SFDVKD, per germline. Here the CDR3 DNA reads TGTGCCACCAGTGACCCCACGGGTGAGCAGTACTTC. Translation gives CATSDPTGEQYF.

This clonotype was picked up a small number of times. The chain uses TRBV11-2 and TRBJ2-2; weak D call: TRBD2 (7 bases). V dropped 1 base and J dropped 5 bases, with 14 bases sitting between them. Germline loops: CDR1 SGHAT, CDR2 FQNNGV. This CDR3 region has 16 residues. CDR3 amino acids: CASSLAGGPLTGELFF. In nucleotides, the CDR3 is TGTGCCAGCAGCTTAGCGGGGGGCCCGTTAACCGGGGAGCTGTTTTTT.

The chain joins TRBV11-2 to TRBJ2-1, with D maybe TRBD1 (6 bases). CDR1 is SGHAT, CDR2 FQNNGV, per germline. Between the trimmed V and J ends, which lost 3 bases and 1 base, there was a span of 10 bases. This CDR3 region has 15 residues. In DNA, the CDR3 is TGTGCCAGCAGCTTCCAGGGGTGGTCCTACAATGAGCAGTTCTTC. Amino acid sequence: CASSFQGWSYNEQFF.

The V gene is TRBV28, the J gene TRBJ2-1; either TRBD1 or TRBD2 may fit D (6 bases each). Trimming took off 5 bases at V and 0 bases at J, with 20 bases between the two ends. The germline CDR1 and CDR2 sequences are MDHEN and SYDVKM. The CDR3 has 18 residues. The CDR3 DNA follows: TGTGCCAGCAGTGTGCGCGGAGGGGGGCGAGACTCCTACAATGAGCAGTTCTTC. As protein: CASSVRGGGRDSYNEQFF.

The rearrangement joins TRBV6-5 to TRBJ2-5, with unresolved D. The length of the CDR3 is 15 residues. V lost 2 bases, J lost 2 bases, and 12 bases lay in between. The V gene's germline CDR1 is MNHEY and CDR2 SVGAGI. The CDR3 loop reads CASSYQSYLQETQYF. As DNA, the CDR3 is TGTGCCAGCAGTTACCAATCATACCTACAAGAGACCCAGTACTTC.

This clonotype turned up a few times. This chain links TRBV20-1 with TRBJ2-5; no firm D call. The CDR3 runs 13 residues. Germline CDR1 is DFQATT and CDR2 is SNEGSKA (reference sequence). The V gene lost 5 bases and the J gene lost 5 bases, with 15 bases spanning the gap. CDR3 nucleotide sequence: TGCAGTGCTCTCTCAGGACGGTGGGAGACCCAGTACTTC. Translating it yields CSALSGRWETQYF.

The chain has TRBV6-2 or TRBV6-3 and TRBJ1-3; possible D gene TRBD1, 5 bases. The CDR3 totals 14 residues. Germline V gene lookup returns CDR1 MNHEY and CDR2 SVGEGT. V was shortened by 7 bases and J by 0 bases, with 10 bases between the two germline ends. The CDR3 nucleotides are TGTGCCAGCAAATTGACAGCCTCTGGAAACACCATATATTTT. Its translation is CASKLTASGNTIYF.

V usage is TRBV28 and J usage is TRBJ1-2; D perhaps matches TRBD1 (5 bases). Germline CDR1 and CDR2: MDHEN and SYDVKM. This CDR3 comprises 15 residues. The ends were cut back, 5 bases at V and 7 bases at J, with 20 bases in the middle. The CDR3 DNA reads as TGTGCCAGCAGTGGCGGGTCGAAAACGGGGACTGGCTACACCTTC. This gives the protein CASSGGSKTGTGYTF.

This clonotype has more than one count but fewer than ten. The chain uses TRBV7-9 and TRBJ1-6; D call uncertain. From germline, CDR1 is SEHNR and CDR2 FQNEAQ (reference sequence). V lost 1 base to trimming and J lost 8 bases, with 6 bases between them. The CDR3 length is 13 residues. CDR3 nucleotides: TGTGCCAGCAGCTTAGATGGGGATTCACCCCTCCACTTT. Amino acid sequence: CASSLDGDSPLHF.

The J gene is TRBJ1-5, the V gene TRBV30; D not certain. The CDR3 spans 13 residues. The V gene's germline CDR1 is GTSNPN and CDR2 SVGIG (reference sequence). This CDR3 reads CASVSTGNQPQHF. The CDR3 DNA follows: TGTGCTTCGGTATCTACTGGCAATCAGCCCCAGCATTTT.

This sequence joins TRBV20-1 and TRBJ1-3; D ambiguous. This CDR3 region has 13 residues. V gave up 6 bases and J gave up 0 bases, with 9 bases separating them. Germline V gene lookup returns CDR1 DFQATT and CDR2 SNEGSKA (reference sequence). In DNA, the CDR3 is TGCAGTGCCAGCAGCGTCTCTGGAAACACCATATATTTT. Translated: CSASSVSGNTIYF.

This CDR3 is CASNPPRSGGASEQFF. The DNA of the CDR3 is TGTGCCAGCAATCCACCCCGTAGCGGGGGGGCCTCTGAGCAGTTCTTC. The chain couples TRBV27 to TRBJ2-1; 11 bases are a match to TRBD2. The J segment lost 9 bases and the V segment lost 7 bases, leaving 14 bases of the junction unmatched. This CDR3 is 16 amino acids long. In germline, CDR1 is MNHEY, CDR2 SMNVEV (reference sequence).

This clonotype was detected a few times. J is TRBJ1-2 and V is TRBV6-1; 8 nucleotides align to TRBD1. V was clipped by 5 bases and J by 7 bases; unmatched bases: 9. This CDR3 comprises 14 residues. Germline V gene sequence: CDR1 MNHNS, CDR2 SASEGT. The CDR3 bases are TGTGCCAGCAGTACTACAGGGGGAGGCTCTGGCTACACCTTC. Translating gives CASSTTGGGSGYTF.

The V call is TRBV7-9, the J call TRBJ2-5; D may match TRBD1 or TRBD2 (5 bases each). Germline-derived CDR1 and CDR2 are SEHNR and FQNEAQ (reference sequence). The CDR3 covers 17 residues. Deletions cut 2 bases from V and 1 base from J, with 17 bases between. CDR3 sequence reads: CASSLRGTVEGQETQYF. CDR3 DNA sequence: TGTGCCAGCAGCTTAAGGGGAACAGTAGAGGGCCAAGAGACCCAGTACTTC. The full variable domain, with the rest looked up from reference TRBV7-9 and TRBJ2-5, is DTGVSQNPRHKITKRGQNVTFRCDPISEHNRLYWYRQTLGQGPEFLTYFQNEAQLEKSRLLSDRFSAERPKGSFSTLEIQRTEQGDSAMYLCASSLRGTVEGQETQYFGPGTRLLVL.

The chain has TRBV7-3 and TRBJ2-6; 8 positions match TRBD1. Germline CDR1 is SGHTA and CDR2 is FQGTGA. V lost 3 bases and J lost 2; bases outside the gene matches: 6. There are 17 residues in the CDR3. The DNA of the CDR3 is TGTGCCAGCAGCTTCGGGACAGGAGGCCCTGGGGCCAACGTCCTGACTTTC. As protein: CASSFGTGGPGANVLTF.

The chain recombines TRBV2 with TRBJ2-4; perhaps TRBD2 as D (6 bases). In germline, CDR1 is SNHLY, CDR2 FYNNEI. The CDR3 covers 11 residues. V was shortened by 5 bases and J by 12 bases, with 11 bases between the two germline ends. The CDR3 nucleotides are TGTGCCAGCAGTTATAGCGGCACTCAGTACTTC. Amino acid sequence: CASSYSGTQYF.

This clonotype was seen once. The chain combines TRBV14 with TRBJ2-6; D may be TRBD1 (5 bases). CDR1 and CDR2 from the germline V gene are SGHDN and FVKESK. This CDR3 has 14 amino acids. Trimming shortened V by 3 bases and J by 9 bases, and 12 bases separated the two germline ends. CDR3 region: CASSQNDRGNVLTF. The CDR3 coding sequence is TGTGCCAGCAGCCAGAACGACAGAGGCAACGTCCTGACTTTC.

This clonotype was counted a single time. The chain employs TRBV24-1 and TRBJ2-3; 9 positions agree with TRBD2. V trimming: 6 bases; J trimming: 0 bases; junction bases outside the gene matches: 3. The CDR3 spans 15 residues. The germline V gene has CDR1 KGHDR and CDR2 SFDVKD. The chain's CDR3 is CATSTAGGSTDTQYF. The CDR3 nucleotides read TGTGCCACCAGTACGGCGGGGGGGAGCACAGATACGCAGTATTTT.

The table lists this clonotype with a few counts. V gene TRBV2 combines with J gene TRBJ1-2, with D perhaps TRBD1 (6 bases). V lost 5 bases and J 4 bases, leaving 11 bases between the germline ends. CDR3 length: 13 residues. Germline assignment: CDR1 SNHLY and CDR2 FYNNEI. CDR3: CASSRTDIYGYTF. The CDR3 coding sequence is TGTGCCAGCAGTCGGACAGACATCTATGGCTACACCTTC.

The chain uses TRBV6-1 and TRBJ1-1, with 7 bases aligning to TRBD1. Germline values: CDR1 MNHNS, CDR2 SASEGT. The CDR3 spans 14 residues. Losses at the gene ends were 6 bases for V and 1 base for J; bases not matched to a gene: 5. The DNA for the CDR3 is TGTGCCAGCAGAAAGGGGGCAGGGAACACTGAAGCTTTCTTT. Its protein is CASRKGAGNTEAFF.

The chain uses TRBV6-2 or TRBV6-3 and TRBJ2-3; 7 bases align to TRBD2. The CDR3 runs 13 residues. V lost 7 bases, J lost 1 base, and 2 bases stayed unmatched. Germline assignment: CDR1 MNHEY and CDR2 SVGEGT. CDR3 bases: TGTGCCAGCAAAAGCGGGGGCACAGATACGCAGTATTTT. It yields the protein CASKSGGTDTQYF.

The chain links TRBV11-1 to TRBJ2-5; weak D call: TRBD2 (7 bases). The CDR3 is 15 amino acids. Germline loops: CDR1 SGHAT, CDR2 FQDESV (reference sequence). V lost 6 bases to trimming and J lost 2 bases, with 16 bases between them. Written as DNA, the CDR3 is TGTGCCAGCAGTCATAACGCGGGGGCTCAAGAGACCCAGTACTTC. It codes for CASSHNAGAQETQYF. Filled out from reference TRBV11-1 and TRBJ2-5, the complete variable domain reads EAEVAQSPRYKITEKSQAVAFWCDPISGHATLYWYRQILGQGPELLVQFQDESVVDDSQLPKDRFSAERLKGVDSTLKIQPAELGDSAMYLCASSHNAGAQETQYFGPGTRLLVL.

The gene calls are TRBV28 and TRBJ1-1, with TRBD1 as a possible D gene (5 bases). The germline V and J ends were trimmed by 3 bases and 6 bases, with 11 bases remaining between them. There are 13 residues in the CDR3. Germline lookup yields CDR1 MDHEN and CDR2 SYDVKM. This chain's CDR3 is CASSLQGRAEAFF. The CDR3 DNA sequence: TGTGCCAGCAGTTTGCAGGGAAGGGCTGAAGCTTTCTTT.

This chain joins TRBV5-4 and TRBJ1-5, with 9 bases aligning to TRBD1. The germline V gene has CDR1 SGHNT and CDR2 YYREEE (reference sequence). CDR3 size: 15 residues. V lost 4 bases to trimming and J lost 4 bases; unmatched junction nucleotides: 6. The CDR3: CASSPDRGLNQPQHF. DNA for the CDR3: TGTGCCAGCAGCCCGGACAGGGGCCTTAATCAGCCCCAGCATTTT.

This clonotype was recorded a few times. The gene calls are TRBV20-1 and TRBJ1-5; D possibly corresponds to TRBD1 (6 bases). CDR1 is DFQATT and CDR2 is SNEGSKA in the germline V gene (reference sequence). The CDR3 contains 12 residues. Trimming removed 5 bases at V and 6 bases at J, with 11 bases between. The CDR3 here is CSAEGGGQPQHF. CDR3 nucleotides: TGCAGTGCTGAGGGGGGAGGTCAGCCCCAGCATTTT.

Only a few counts were recorded for this clonotype. This chain joins TRBV20-1 and TRBJ2-7, with 8 bases that match TRBD1. Germline V gene data show CDR1 as DFQATT and CDR2 as SNEGSKA (reference sequence). CDR3 length: 14 amino acids. V trimming: 5 bases; J trimming: 2 bases; junction bases outside the gene matches: 8. The CDR3 here is CSAPRTGSPYEQYF. CDR3 DNA: TGCAGTGCTCCTCGGACAGGGAGTCCCTACGAGCAGTACTTC.

The V call is TRBV6-5, the J call TRBJ1-1, with a tentative D call TRBD1 (6 bases). CDR1 MNHEY and CDR2 SVGAGI come from the germline V gene. The CDR3 has 14 residues. Trimming left V 2 bases short and J 9 bases short, with 16 bases between. CDR3: CASSYRQGSNKAFF. CDR3 coding DNA: TGTGCCAGCAGTTACAGGCAGGGGTCTAACAAAGCTTTCTTT.